A single sample gave rise to the 19 T cell receptor beta chains below, sequenced in a study of T cells in Graves' hyperthyroidism and ophthalmopathy. The CDR3 regions of TCR beta were amplified from RNA transcripts. The TCR CDR3 was amplified in a first-round RT-PCR using the HTBI primer set. MiXCR, run by TCRdb on the multiplex PCR reads, gives a single entry per CDR3 protein. The table includes about 570,000 distinct CDR3 sequences, 40% to 55% detected once. The sequenced sample was peripheral blood or thyroid tissue (not recorded which). These receptors came from an adult woman with Graves' disease, either hyperthyroidism or ophthalmopathy (not recorded which).

This clonotype showed up many times. The chain couples TRBV4-2 to TRBJ2-2; D ambiguous. The CDR3 runs 13 residues. V was shortened by 0 bases and J by 7 bases, with 6 bases between the two germline ends. Germline CDR1 and CDR2: LGHNA and YNFKEQ. CDR3 sequence (DNA): TGTGCCAGCAGCCAAGATCTTCGCGGGGAGCTGTTTTTT. Translating gives CASSQDLRGELFF.

The rearrangement uses TRBV29-1 and TRBJ2-7; D assignment may be TRBD1 or TRBD2 (6 bases each). Per germline, CDR1 SQVTM and CDR2 ANQGSEA. The ends were cut back, 7 bases at V and 6 bases at J, with 19 bases in the middle. CDR3 size: 13 residues. In DNA, the CDR3 is TGCAGCGCCCACTCGACAGGAGGGGCCGAGCAGTACTTC. Its translation: CSAHSTGGAEQYF.

The chain couples TRBV2 to TRBJ2-3, with D possibly TRBD1 on 5 matching bases. Germline values: CDR1 SNHLY, CDR2 FYNNEI. Trimming stripped 6 bases from V and 6 bases from J, with 19 bases between. CDR3 length equals 15 residues. The CDR3 DNA sequence: TGTGCCAGCAGATACACCGGGCCCAGGGCGGATACGCAGTATTTT. Translated, it gives CASRYTGPRADTQYF. The variable domain in full, completed from reference TRBV2 and TRBJ2-3, reads EPEVTQTPSHQVTQMGQEVILRCVPISNHLYFYWYRQILGQKVEFLVSFYNNEISEKSEIFDDQFSVERPDGSNFTLKIRSTKLEDSAMYFCASRYTGPRADTQYFGPGTRLTVL.

This clonotype was seen at least ten times. This chain uses TRBV9 with TRBJ2-2, with D unresolved. The germline CDR1 and CDR2 sequences are SGDLS and YYNGEE. The CDR3 runs 12 residues. The V and J ends lost 3 bases and 10 bases respectively, with 10 bases between them. The CDR3: CASSGQPSELFF. Written as DNA, the CDR3 is TGTGCCAGCAGCGGACAACCGTCGGAGCTGTTTTTT.

In this sample, this clonotype turned up many times. This chain connects TRBV2 to TRBJ2-7; TRBD2 matches at 9 bases. Germline V gives CDR1 SNHLY, CDR2 FYNNEI. J gave up 0 bases and V 7 bases, and 16 bases lay outside the gene matches. The CDR3 runs 18 residues. The CDR3 region is CASISDPNLAGSSYEQYF. The CDR3 coding sequence is TGTGCCAGCATCTCAGACCCCAATCTAGCGGGAAGCTCCTACGAGCAGTACTTC.

In regard to this clonotype: Given a much more abundant clone one base away, this may be a read error. This rearrangement joins TRBV20-1 to TRBJ1-6, with 7 bases identical to TRBD1. The CDR3 is 13 residues long. V lost 2 bases to trimming and J lost 7 bases; unmatched junction nucleotides: 2. CDR1 DFQATT and CDR2 SNEGSKA come from the germline V gene (reference sequence). The CDR3 DNA sequence: TGCAGTGCTAGAACAGGGGCCAATTCACCCCTCCACTTT. Protein sequence: CSARTGANSPLHF.

This sequence joins TRBV24-1 and TRBJ1-5; TRBD1 matches at 7 bases. The germline CDR1 and CDR2 sequences are KGHDR and SFDVKD. This CDR3 has 18 amino acids. V was pared by 4 bases and J by 4 bases, with 15 bases of the junction left unmatched. CDR3 loop: CATSDTRAGGSLNQPQHF. The CDR3 DNA reads TGTGCCACCAGTGACACCCGGGCAGGGGGGAGTCTGAATCAGCCCCAGCATTTT.

This clonotype was detected ten times or more. V and J are TRBV20-1 and TRBJ2-5, with D perhaps TRBD1 (6 bases). CDR3 length: 12 amino acids. Germline V gene sequence: CDR1 DFQATT, CDR2 SNEGSKA (reference sequence). V was shortened by 4 bases and J by 2 bases, with 8 bases between the two germline ends. CDR3 nucleotides: TGCAGTGCTAAGAGGGGGCAAGAGACCCAGTACTTC. Protein product: CSAKRGQETQYF.

This chain links TRBV9 with TRBJ1-1; D is unclear. The CDR3 extends over 15 amino acids. From germline, CDR1 is SGDLS and CDR2 YYNGEE. V was shortened by 4 bases and J by 0 bases, with 13 bases between the two germline ends. The CDR3 loop is CASSYRRGVNTEAFF. The CDR3 bases are TGTGCCAGCAGCTACCGACGCGGGGTGAACACTGAAGCTTTCTTT.

This chain uses TRBV12-3 or TRBV12-4 with TRBJ1-4; a possible D gene is TRBD1 (6 bases). The V and J ends lost 1 base and 11 bases respectively, with 23 bases between them. The CDR3 consists of 17 residues. The CDR3 bases are TGTGCCAGCAGTTTAGACAGTGGGGGCCAAGCCGCCGGGAAACTGTTTTTT. It specifies CASSLDSGGQAAGKLFF.

In its sample, this clonotype was seen a few times. A much larger clone sits a single nucleotide away, making a read error possible. Since no conserved phenylalanine or tryptophan closes the CDR3, a read error is the likely cause. This chain connects TRBV27 to TRBJ2-5, with 8 bases that match TRBD2. The junction had 4 bases not matched to a gene; V was cut back by 6 bases and J by 4 bases. The length of the CDR3 is 13 residues. The germline CDR1 and CDR2 sequences are MNHEY and SMNVEV (reference sequence). The CDR3 loop is CASSPREGETQYL. The CDR3 nucleotides read TGTGCCAGCAGCCCCCGGGAGGGAGAGACCCAGTACCTC.

This clonotype was seen repeatedly, ten times or more. The chain employs TRBV7-2 and TRBJ2-6, with 9 bases matching TRBD1. This CDR3 has 17 amino acids. Germline V gene data show CDR1 as SGHTA and CDR2 as FQGNSA. J gave up 4 bases and V 3 bases, and 7 bases lay outside the gene matches. The CDR3 sequence is CASSLDRGLGGANVLTF. CDR3 DNA: TGTGCCAGCAGCTTGGACAGGGGCCTGGGCGGGGCCAACGTCCTGACTTTC.

V and J are TRBV29-1 and TRBJ1-1, with D perhaps TRBD1 (6 bases). Germline assignment: CDR1 SQVTM and CDR2 ANQGSEA. The CDR3 covers 15 residues. V shed 6 bases and J shed 2 bases, with 19 bases lying between them. The CDR3 reads CSVGGTGGLNTEAFF. DNA for the CDR3: TGCAGCGTCGGAGGTACCGGGGGCCTCAACACTGAAGCTTTCTTT.

Many counts were recorded for this clonotype. J is TRBJ1-5 and V is TRBV28; D remains ambiguous. The V and J ends lost 6 bases and 5 bases respectively, with 5 bases between them. Germline CDR1 reads MDHEN; CDR2 reads SYDVKM. This CDR3 is built from 11 residues. CDR3 loop: CASSWDQPQHF. DNA of the CDR3: TGTGCCAGCAGCTGGGATCAGCCCCAGCATTTT.

V usage is TRBV20-1 and J usage is TRBJ2-7; D unclear. V was pared by 3 bases and J by 2 bases, with 14 bases between. CDR1 is DFQATT and CDR2 is SNEGSKA in the germline V gene (reference sequence). This CDR3 contains 14 residues. CDR3 sequence: CSASRPLETYEQYF. The CDR3 coding sequence is TGCAGTGCTAGCCGACCCCTGGAAACCTACGAGCAGTACTTC.

This clonotype was observed a few times. V and J are TRBV2 and TRBJ1-1; 8 nucleotides agree with TRBD1. The germline gives CDR1 SNHLY, CDR2 FYNNEI. CDR3 length: 14 amino acids. Trimming at V came to 6 bases and at J to 1 base, leaving 4 bases not matched to a gene. Here the CDR3 DNA reads TGTGCCAGCAGCCGGACAGGGAAGAACACTGAAGCTTTCTTT. It is translated as CASSRTGKNTEAFF.

In its sample, this clonotype was seen many times. The V gene is TRBV20-1, the J gene TRBJ1-1, with 8 nucleotides matching TRBD1. From germline, CDR1 is DFQATT and CDR2 SNEGSKA (reference sequence). Losses at the gene ends were 1 base for V and 6 bases for J; bases not matched to a gene: 10. This CDR3 contains 15 residues. The chain's CDR3 is CSARGGQGVVAEAFF. In nucleotides, the CDR3 is TGCAGTGCTAGAGGAGGACAGGGAGTTGTTGCTGAAGCTTTCTTT.

The chain is built from TRBV27 and TRBJ2-5, with unresolved D. The CDR3 length is 17 residues. V was trimmed by 5 bases and J by 5 bases, leaving 24 bases between them. Germline values: CDR1 MNHEY, CDR2 SMNVEV (reference sequence). DNA for the CDR3: TGTGCCAGCAGTACCGCTAGTATGGTAGTCGCCGGGGAGACCCAGTACTTC. Encoded protein: CASSTASMVVAGETQYF.

A few counts support this clonotype. The rearrangement links TRBV7-9 to TRBJ2-7, with TRBD1 identical over 7 bases. After removal of 6 bases from V and 5 bases from J, the junction contained 10 bases not matched to a gene. This CDR3 comprises 14 residues. Germline V gene sequence: CDR1 SEHNR, CDR2 FQNEAQ (reference sequence). CDR3 coding DNA: TGTGCCAGCAGTCCCGACAGGGAGATCCACGAGCAGTACTTC. It translates to CASSPDREIHEQYF.